The present T cell receptor (beta chain) was sequenced within a study of blood T cell repertoires in COVID-19. About the study: Spain, Italy and the United States supplied samples that represented acute and convalescent COVID-19. PBMCs, B-cell-depleted T cells, or T cells provided the cDNA or gDNA that made up the material.

This clone was found a few times. How the authors handled the data: Reference gene primer amplification in the assay estimated nucleated cell counts. Only in-frame clones appear in the TCRdb table, and some are missing; sequencing was by immunoSEQ multiplex PCR. V and J calls and clone size are given by that table; D and trimming were obtained from the DNA. The sample includes some 180,000 clones, 70% to 80% of them seen just once. The receptor's source is a woman in her fifties or sixties with active or convalescent COVID-19. The specimen was peripheral blood.

CDR3 loop: CASTPGQNYGYTF. In DNA, the CDR3 is TGTGCCAGCACTCCGGGACAGAACTATGGCTACACCTTC. The chain couples TRBV11-2 to TRBJ1-2; TRBD1 aligns across 7 bases. V lost 7 bases and J lost 2; bases outside the gene matches: 4. This CDR3 has 13 amino acids. Germline V lookup: CDR1 SGHAT, CDR2 FQNNGV.